This TCR beta chain was sequenced during a study of STAT5B mutations in CD4+ large granular lymphocyte leukemia. With 2 bases removed from V and 7 bases from J, the gap between germline ends came to 11 bases. CDR3 size: 14 residues. Germline V gene sequence: CDR1 LGHNA, CDR2 YNFKEQ. Turning to this clone: Its antigen is undetermined.

Recruitment of CD4+ T-LGLL patients was in Padova, Helsinki and Shinshu. Study results and limitations: Data were not HLA-matched across samples.

Study processing details: Lowest detectable productive clonotype frequency was 2.59 x 10-5. Only in-frame clones appear in the TCRdb table, and some are missing; sequencing was by immunoSEQ multiplex PCR. V and J calls and clone size are given by that table; D and trimming were obtained from the DNA. Of thousands of clones in the sample, roughly 91% were seen once. The chain uses TRBV4-2 and TRBJ2-2; perhaps D is TRBD1 or TRBD2 (5 bases each). The sequenced material came from PBMCs. The clonotype originates from a woman aged 65 to 85 with CD4+ T-cell large granular lymphocyte leukemia. The CDR3 region has the DNA TGTGCCAGCAGCCAACTGGGGGTTAGCGGGGAGCTGTTTTTT. This gives the protein CASSQLGVSGELFF.